A selection of T cell receptor beta chains follows, all from one sample in a study of low-dose radiotherapy and immunotherapy resistance in tumors. TCRdb analysed the reads with MiXCR anew, one entry per CDR3 protein. The repertoire holds about 64,000 distinct CDR3 sequences, with about 25% as singletons. Here the sequenced sample was PBMCs, taken before treatment. All receptors derive from a male donor with rectosigmoid adenocarcinoma. The CDR3 runs from the conserved cysteine through the conserved F or W. D genes are given only for firm matches. The size of a clone is reported for some rows only, either as once, few or many, or as a class for expanded clones.

clone_size j_call d_call v_call cdr3_nt cdr3_aa
many TRBJ2-3 - TRBV13 TGTGCCAGCAGCTTAGGGTCGAATACGCAGTATTTT CASSLGSNTQYF
- TRBJ1-1 - TRBV20-1 TGCAGTGCTGAAAACGACAGGAAAGCTTTCTTT CSAENDRKAFF
- TRBJ2-5 - TRBV4-2 TGTGCCAGCAGCCTTGGGGGGAGAGGCTCCCAAGAGACCCAGTACTTC CASSLGGRGSQETQYF
few TRBJ2-1 TRBD2 TRBV19 TGTGCCAGTAGCGGCGGGGGGGCCACGGATGAGCAGTTCTTC CASSGGGATDEQFF
once TRBJ2-1 - TRBV4-1 TGCGCCAGCACCAACCTAGCCGGGACGAACAATGAGCAGTTCTTC CASTNLAGTNNEQFF
many TRBJ2-1 - TRBV4-2 TGTGCCAGCAGCCAAGAAACTTCCGGACCCTACAATGAGCAGTTCTTC CASSQETSGPYNEQFF
many TRBJ1-2 - TRBV3-1 TGTGCCAGCAGCCAGAGTCCGTACGCAGCAGGTGGCTACACCTTC CASSQSPYAAGGYTF
many TRBJ2-4 TRBD2 TRBV7-2 TGTGCCAGCAGCCCAGCGGGGGGGCCGGCCAAAAACATTCAGTACTTC CASSPAGGPAKNIQYF
medium-sized TRBJ1-5 - TRBV28 TGTGCCAGCAGTCTCTGGGGTCAGCCCCAGCATTTT CASSLWGQPQHF
- TRBJ2-7 TRBD1 TRBV24-1 TGTGCCACCAGTGGGACAGGGAGTTCCTACGAGCAGTACTTC CATSGTGSSYEQYF
many TRBJ2-3 - TRBV6-2/TRBV6-3 TGTGCCAGCAGTAGGGGAGGTTTTTTAGATACGCAGTATTTT CASSRGGFLDTQYF
- TRBJ2-7 - TRBV28 TGTGCCAGCAGTTTACAATCAGCCGGGATCAACGAGCAGTACTTC CASSLQSAGINEQYF
many TRBJ1-1 TRBD1 TRBV7-6 TGTGCCAGCAGCGCAACTGGACAGGGGTCCACTGAAGCTTTCTTT CASSATGQGSTEAFF
many TRBJ1-2 - TRBV28 TGTGCCAGCAGTTCATGGGGCTCCCTTGACCCGGCACTTAACTATGGCTACACCTTC CASSSWGSLDPALNYGYTF
many TRBJ1-1 - TRBV15 TGTGCCACCAGCAGAGATCATGGGGCGCTAAACACTGAAGCTTTCTTT CATSRDHGALNTEAFF
many TRBJ2-5 TRBD1 TRBV7-2 TGTGCCAGCAGCCTACGGTGGGACAGGGAAAAAGAGACCCAGTACTTC CASSLRWDREKETQYF
once TRBJ1-5 - TRBV6-6 TGTGCCAGCAGTCGCCTGGGGGCGAGCAATCAGCCCCAGCATTTT CASSRLGASNQPQHF
many TRBJ2-7 - TRBV5-6 TGTGCCAGCAGCTGGAGGACGCAACGCATTTCCTACGAGCAGTACTTC CASSWRTQRISYEQYF
many TRBJ1-5 - TRBV6-2/TRBV6-3 TGTGCCAGCGCGTCCACTCCTAATCAGCCCCAGCATTTT CASASTPNQPQHF
- TRBJ1-4 - TRBV6-2/TRBV6-3 TGTGCCAGCAGGGTACATGCAACTAATGAAAAACTGTTTTTT CASRVHATNEKLFF
- TRBJ2-3 - TRBV4-3 TGCGCCAGCAGCCAAGGTGGAGAGGGCACAGATACGCAGTATTTT CASSQGGEGTDTQYF
many TRBJ1-1 - TRBV7-6 TGTGCCAGCACCGCCAGGGGAGGGGGAACTGAAGCTTTCTTT CASTARGGGTEAFF
many TRBJ1-5 - TRBV11-2 TGTGCCAGCAGCCCAGGGAGCGCTGACCCCCAGCATTTT CASSPGSADPQHF
many TRBJ2-7 TRBD2 TRBV4-1 TGCGCCAGCAGCCAAGATCCCCCCTCGGGGGGGCGCTCACCCTACGAGCAGTACTTC CASSQDPPSGGRSPYEQYF
many TRBJ1-1 - TRBV2 TGTGCCAGCAGAGGTGGTCCTGAAGCTTTCTTT CASRGGPEAFF
many TRBJ2-7 - TRBV9 TGTGCCAGCAGCCTAGGGGGGCTCAGGTCAGTCGAGCAGTACTTC CASSLGGLRSVEQYF
many TRBJ2-5 TRBD2 TRBV6-1 TGTGCCAGCAGTCGGGGGGGGCCTCGGGAGACCCAGTACTTC CASSRGGPRETQYF
many TRBJ2-5 - TRBV6-8 TGTGCCAGCAGTTACTCGGGGAGCAGGGTTGGGACCGGGCCCCAGTACTTC CASSYSGSRVGTGPQYF
many TRBJ2-1 TRBD1 TRBV19 TGTGCCAGTAGTCCCAAGAACGCCGGGACAGGGGAAGGATTCTTC CASSPKNAGTGEGFF
many TRBJ2-2 TRBD1 TRBV5-5 TGTGCCAGCAGAGACAGGGGGGCCGCGAACACCGGGGAGCTGTTTTTT CASRDRGAANTGELFF
many TRBJ2-5 - TRBV7-2 TGTGCCAGCAGCTTACCCCCAAGCGAGACCCAGTACTTC CASSLPPSETQYF
many TRBJ1-3 TRBD1 TRBV5-6 TGTGCCAGCAGCTCGACAGGGAGTAGAGACACCATATATTTT CASSSTGSRDTIYF
many TRBJ1-2 - TRBV20-1 TGCAGTGCTAGTAATCCGGGGTTGGGCTATGGCTACACCTTC CSASNPGLGYGYTF
many TRBJ2-1 TRBD2 TRBV12-3/TRBV12-4 TGTGCCAGCAGTGAGCGGGGCCATGAGCAGTTCTTC CASSERGHEQFF
many TRBJ2-1 TRBD2 TRBV10-1 TGCGCCAGCAGTGATTCCCTAGGACTAGCGGGGAAGGGCAATGAGCAGTTCTTC CASSDSLGLAGKGNEQFF
many TRBJ2-1 TRBD2 TRBV19 TGTGCCAGTAGTATCCAGCGGGGGCTGAATGAGCAGTTCTTC CASSIQRGLNEQFF
many TRBJ1-5 - TRBV7-2 TGTGCCAGCAGCTTAGGCGCCGGGACATATGGACAGCCCCAGCATTTT CASSLGAGTYGQPQHF
many TRBJ2-5 TRBD2 TRBV28 TGTGCCAGCAGTCTCCTGGGACTAGGAGGGGTAGAGACCCAGTACTTC CASSLLGLGGVETQYF
- TRBJ2-2 TRBD1 TRBV28 TGTGCCAGCAGGGGACAGGGCAACACCGGGGAGCTGTTTTTT CASRGQGNTGELFF
many TRBJ1-1 - TRBV6-2/TRBV6-3 TGTGCCAGCAGTTACACCCCTCCGGATACCCAGGGAGACACTGAAGCTTTCTTT CASSYTPPDTQGDTEAFF
many TRBJ1-2 - TRBV20-1 TGCAGTGCTAGTAGGATAAGGCGAGGACTCTATGGCTACACCTTC CSASRIRRGLYGYTF
many TRBJ2-3 - TRBV27 TGTGCCAGCAGTTTTACTTCGTCCACAGATACGCAGTATTTT CASSFTSSTDTQYF
many TRBJ1-5 - TRBV7-2 TGTGCCAGCAGCTTCGTGGAGGGTGCGCAGCCCCAGCATTTT CASSFVEGAQPQHF
few TRBJ2-7 TRBD1 TRBV18 TGTGCCAGCTCCCTATCCTCCTTGGGACAGGAGCAGTACTTC CASSLSSLGQEQYF
medium-sized TRBJ2-7 - TRBV28 TGTGCCAGCAGTTCCGGGACCCAGGTCTACGAGCAGTACTTC CASSSGTQVYEQYF
many TRBJ2-3 - TRBV2 TGTGCCAGCGGTAAGGAGGGCGGTACAGATACGCAGTATTTT CASGKEGGTDTQYF
many TRBJ2-5 TRBD2 TRBV20-1 TGCAGTGCCGTCGGGACTAGCGGTCTAGAGACCCAGTACTTC CSAVGTSGLETQYF